This T cell receptor (beta chain) was retrieved from a study of cytomegalovirus exposure and HLA in healthy donors listed by TCRdb under 2017. For context, the study as a whole: An earlier analysis of approximately 600 of the donors reported more than 250 Gb of sequence data and approximately 110 million unique TCR beta sequences from some 180 million T cells. An early release that covered around 590 HLA-typed donors contained approximately 300 gigabases of sequencing data and approximately 85 million unique TCR sequences. Among the roughly 400 genotyped donors, approximately 81% belonged to the genetic ancestry cluster associated with self-reported Caucasian donors. The study was designed to test whether signatures of past pathogen exposure could be identified by cataloging public T cell receptors. The T cell repertoires of roughly 660 subjects were profiled by immunosequencing and related to cytomegalovirus serostatus. Along with the roughly 710-subject first cohort, a separate validation cohort of 120 different subjects was used. To predict cytomegalovirus infection status, the study brought together high-throughput TCR immunosequencing, statistical association of individual TCRs with disease status, and machine learning. To study patterns of TCR occurrence, a later analysis re-analyzed previously published TCR beta repertoires from 700 or so donors and added high-resolution HLA genotyping. In the later analysis, no new phenotypic data were used to find candidate immune exposures; instead, reliance was placed on TCR beta sequences and their occurrence across donors. In an earlier analysis of about 590 of the donors, high-throughput TCR beta sequencing was used to judge whether each TCR beta V gene segment behaved as functional or pseudogenic. Donor age, sex, ethnicity and CMV serostatus were compiled together with the repertoire data. Genome-wide SNP genotypes for about 60% of the 666 donors were used in a later genetic analysis, which treated that subset as a discovery cohort. Every repertoire in the discovery cohort had been generated on one and the same sequencing platform. Both class I and class II loci were covered by HLA typing, at four-digit resolution. The number of typed donors differed by locus: about 629-630 for A, B, C, DRB1 and DQB1; 500 to 550 for DQA1; approximately 610 for DPA1; and around 490 for DPB1. Roughly 5 DR-DQ haplotypes were handled as single units for association and clustering because linkage in the cohort was strong. On average, roughly 250,000 unique TCR beta nucleotide sequences were sequenced per donor among about 400 genotyped donors of the cohort, with 15% to 20% of those sequences being non-productive. The full study reports these points: Roughly uniform sequencing depth across donors was assumed in presence/absence analyses, although this assumption may not hold. Linkage disequilibrium might explain the correlated functional status among segregating V segments, but an unknown experimental factor could not be excluded. According to a later analysis, most CMV-associated TCR beta chains appeared to be HLA-restricted, and the HLA associations seemed to be driven largely by CMV exposure. Because HLA typing was missing for some donors at each locus, association tests included only the typed subset. The classifier was reported to diagnose cytomegalovirus status with high specificity and sensitivity in both the original cohort and the validation cohort. Across donors, most TCR sequences were observed very rarely, whereas some public TCRs were present in many individuals. A later analysis associated 15,000 to 20,000 TCR beta sequences with specific HLA alleles at a false discovery rate of 0.05. Fewer than 20 rarely observed V segments, including chromosome 9 orphons, were excluded from the earlier analysis of several hundred of the donors because counts were too low. When HLA alleles, especially DR and DQ, strongly co-occurred, attributing TCR associations to individual alleles was difficult. According to a later analysis, parvovirus B19, influenza, CMV and Epstein-Barr virus appeared linked to several top co-occurrence clusters. The 87-base-pair reads could not distinguish some IMGT-functional V segments, including TRBV6-2 and TRBV6-3, so those segments were excluded. In vitro tests confirmed that three of the cytomegalovirus-associated TCR beta chains recognize cytomegalovirus antigens. In a later analysis, TCR association rates were found to vary across HLA loci, with the most associated TCRs seen for DRB1 alleles and the fewest for HLA-C alleles. Only TCR beta chains were sequenced in this cohort, and the absence of alpha or paired-chain data limited detectable features. In the study, around 150 TCR beta chains were listed as associated with cytomegalovirus. A later analysis found that HLA-associated TCR beta chains were more clonally expanded and had lower generation probabilities than equally common non-associated chains. In an earlier analysis of around 600 of the donors, most TCR beta V segments appeared in productive rearrangements about 87% or about 30% of the time, broadly matching IMGT annotations. The authors suggested that the approach could potentially be generalized to other disease states and immunological phenotypes. Immune exposure information for the cohort was limited to CMV serostatus. V-gene and J-gene trimming of TCR beta chains was associated with a missense DCLRE1C variant in a later genetic analysis, and the association was replicated in an independent cohort. A further reported finding was that TCR beta sequences accurately predicted the HLA-A and HLA-B alleles for most subjects in the first cohort. Compared with the approximately 700-donor mean, donors in an Asian-associated ancestry cluster had fewer N-insertions in productive TCRs, according to a later genetic analysis. A cluster of highly shared sequence variants was judged likely to represent a technical artifact of the sequencing pipeline.

In total, just over 650 healthy bone marrow donors made up the cohort. At the time of sampling, every cohort member was nominally healthy, though immune exposures that went unrecorded were likely present. The donor was CMV seropositive and belonged to the group of 250 to 300 seropositive cohort members. A peripheral blood sample was provided by each donor, and peripheral blood mononuclear cells were used for TCR beta sequencing. The Qiagen DNeasy Blood Extraction Kit was used to extract genomic DNA from the blood cell samples. V lost 1 base and J lost 3 bases, and the count of bases not matched to a germline gene is 5. As encoded in the germline V gene, CDR1 is LGHNA while CDR2 is YNFKEQ. Taken from cysteine to phenylalanine, the CDR3 has 15 residues. CDR3 DNA only is kept here, 45 bases in frame from base 1. Libraries were prepared through the immunoSEQ multiplex PCR assay. A mixture of 60 forward primers for TCR Vbeta segments and 13 reverse primers for TCR Jbeta segments was used in the multiplex PCR. Amplification of the CDR3 region of rearranged TCR beta genes was performed with a multiplex PCR assay on genomic DNA. The amplified TCR beta libraries were sequenced on the Illumina HiSeq System as 87-base-pair reads. The paper's data handling went like this. A later analysis tallied 80 million to 95 million unique TCR beta chains across the 666 repertoires, and approximately 9.9 million of those chains were shared by two or more donors. To remove PCR and sequencing errors, raw reads were error-corrected and collapsed into unique sequences using a nearest-neighbor algorithm that merged closely related sequences. To assign V, D and J gene segments, CDR3 sequences were aligned to IMGT reference sequences. For a sequence to be retained, at least a six-nucleotide match to both a V gene segment and a J gene segment was required. Rearrangements were classified as productive when the CDR3 lacked stop codons and remained in frame with V and J, and all other rearrangements were classified as non-productive. Following IMGT convention, CDR3 was defined as the stretch from the second conserved V-encoded cysteine to the conserved J-encoded phenylalanine. In an earlier analysis of around 600 of the donors, sequences lacking an unambiguous match to a single V gene segment were excluded. In an earlier analysis of almost 600 of the donors, a V segment was called functional when productive rearrangements were above 56.7%, and segregating when the standard deviation between donors exceeded 5%. A statistical classification framework was built to diagnose cytomegalovirus status from the catalog of TCR beta chain sequences. In a later analysis, V and J genes were assigned by comparing TCR nucleotide sequences against IMGT/GENE-DB human TR gene sequences. Using the TCRdist pipeline, a later analysis assigned CDR3 sequences along with most-parsimonious VDJ recombination scenarios. A later analysis defined each TCR beta chain by its CDR3 amino acid sequence plus V-gene family, and excluded reads lacking a unique V-gene family. To address suspected cross-contamination and a sequencing artifact, a later analysis removed some 620 highly shared, low-generation-probability nucleotide sequences. A later analysis calculated a clonal expansion index for each public chain from normalized within-repertoire ranks of inferred template counts. In a later analysis, generation probabilities were computed with a VDJ recombination model fitted to out-of-frame rearrangements, and the resulting probabilities were checked against IGoR. In a later analysis, TCR-TCR, TCR-HLA and TCR-CMV co-occurrence was scored with hypergeometric tests, and a repertoire-size bias correction was applied to TCR pairs. In a later analysis, false discovery rates were estimated by permuting HLA or CMV assignments 20 times. In a later analysis, co-occurring TCRs were grouped using DBSCAN, and TCRdist sequence similarity was added for clustering within HLA-allele-positive subsets. For co-occurrence clustering, repertoires with fewer than 30,000 or more than 120,000 public chains were excluded, along with five repertoires with anomalous nucleotide sharing. Here the immuneACCESS table is served through TCRdb, limited to in-frame sequences with V and J called. Missing clones are a known gap in these copies; in checked studies unresolved V genes cover under half, and the rest lacks a known reason. That table supplies the V and J calls and clone size; D and trimming were determined from the DNA. This sample gives approximately 170,000 clones in total; 65% to 85% of them show up just once. The ten largest make up under 9% of the sample.

Note on this clone: It has no known antigen specificity. One base away there is no much larger clone; base qualities are not given.

Sequencing was done on a sample of PBMCs. The sequence was collected from a woman aged 40 to 55 in good health and CMV-seropositive. The sequence is built from TRBV4-2 and TRBJ2-7; TRBD1 aligns with 8 central bases. The DNA reads TGTGCCAGCAGCCAAGCCTGGGGGACAGGCTACGAGCAGTACTTC. Translation gives CASSQAWGTGYEQYF.